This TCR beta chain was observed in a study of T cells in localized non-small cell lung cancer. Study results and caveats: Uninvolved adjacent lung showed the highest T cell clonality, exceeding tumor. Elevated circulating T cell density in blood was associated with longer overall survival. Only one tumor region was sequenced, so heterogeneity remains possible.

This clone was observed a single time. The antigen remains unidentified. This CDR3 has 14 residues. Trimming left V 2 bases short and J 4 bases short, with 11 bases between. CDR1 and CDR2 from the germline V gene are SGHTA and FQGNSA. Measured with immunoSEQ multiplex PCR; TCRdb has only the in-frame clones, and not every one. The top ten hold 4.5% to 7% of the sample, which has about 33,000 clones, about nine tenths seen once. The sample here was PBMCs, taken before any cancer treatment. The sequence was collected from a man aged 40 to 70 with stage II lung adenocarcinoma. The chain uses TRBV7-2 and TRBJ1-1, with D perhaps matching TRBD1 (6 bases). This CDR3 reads CASSLRGAGTEAFF. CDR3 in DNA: TGTGCCAGCAGCTTACGGGGGGCCGGCACTGAAGCTTTCTTT.